These T cell receptor beta chains were read from a single sample in a study of blood T cell repertoires in COVID-19. Repertoires were generated with immunoSEQ multiplex PCR, while TCRdb's copy carries only in-frame clones and drops some. Here the sample spans roughly 160,000 clones, around 80% being singletons. Specimen: peripheral blood. These receptors were collected from a woman aged 55-70 years with acute or convalescent COVID-19. Both conserved end residues are part of each CDR3. D genes are given only for firm matches. Some rows have no size entry. The others give once, few or many, or a class for an expanded clone.

d_call | j_call | v_call | clone_size | cdr3_aa | cdr3_nt
TRBD1 | TRBJ2-5 | TRBV28 | - | CASSLTGQGQETQYF | TGTGCCAGCAGTTTAACCGGACAGGGCCAAGAGACCCAGTACTTC
- | TRBJ2-3 | TRBV7-2 | few | CASSLDSLTDTQYF | TGTGCCAGCAGCTTAGACTCACTCACAGATACGCAGTATTTT
- | TRBJ2-3 | TRBV14 | - | CASSWVSGSSTDTQYF | TGTGCCAGCAGCTGGGTGAGCGGCTCTAGCACAGATACGCAGTATTTT
- | TRBJ1-6 | TRBV5-4 | - | CASSPEGGRLDSPLHF | TGTGCCAGCAGCCCGGAGGGGGGGCGCTTGGACTCACCCCTCCACTTT
- | TRBJ1-2 | TRBV7-9 | once | CASSFGRTDYGYTF | TGTGCCAGCAGCTTCGGTAGGACAGACTATGGCTACACCTTC
TRBD1 | TRBJ2-7 | TRBV12-3/TRBV12-4 | - | CASSTGTAEQYF | TGTGCCAGCAGCACGGGGACAGCCGAGCAGTACTTC
- | TRBJ1-5 | TRBV18 | few | CASSPRQADNQPQHF | TGTGCCAGCTCACCCCGACAGGCCGACAATCAGCCCCAGCATTTT
TRBD1 | TRBJ2-4 | TRBV28 | - | CASSLDVDRGFFYF | TGTGCCAGCAGTTTAGACGTGGACAGGGGTTTTTTCTACTTC
TRBD2 | TRBJ2-3 | TRBV3-1/TRBV3-2 | - | CASSQGGGARSDTQYF | TGTGCCAGCAGCCAGGGCGGGGGGGCGAGGTCAGATACGCAGTATTTT
- | TRBJ2-7 | TRBV7-2 | - | CASSLAWAGTLEQYF | TGTGCCAGCAGCTTAGCGTGGGCCGGGACACTCGAGCAGTACTTC
- | TRBJ1-1 | TRBV9 | - | CASSVGVGQGSTEAFF | TGTGCCAGCAGCGTAGGGGTGGGGCAGGGGAGCACTGAAGCTTTCTTT
- | TRBJ2-7 | TRBV2 | - | CASSEGKTGTYEQYF | TGTGCCAGCAGTGAAGGGAAGACCGGGACCTACGAGCAGTACTTC